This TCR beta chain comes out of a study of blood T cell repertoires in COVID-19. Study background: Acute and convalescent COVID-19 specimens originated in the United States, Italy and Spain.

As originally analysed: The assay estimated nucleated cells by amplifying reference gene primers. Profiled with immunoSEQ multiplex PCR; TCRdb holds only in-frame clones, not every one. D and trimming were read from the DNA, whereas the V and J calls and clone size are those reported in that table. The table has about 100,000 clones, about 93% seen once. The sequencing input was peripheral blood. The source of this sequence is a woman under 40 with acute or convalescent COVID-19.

Here the CDR3 DNA reads TGTGCCAGCAGCTTAATGGTATGGGGGGACTCTGGAAACACCATATATTTT. Residues: CASSLMVWGDSGNTIYF. This sequence joins TRBV7-2 and TRBJ1-3, with D possibly being TRBD1 (5 bases). CDR1 is SGHTA, CDR2 FQGNSA, per germline. The V end lost 2 bases, the J end lost 0 bases, and 14 bases lay between the germline ends. The CDR3 totals 17 residues.